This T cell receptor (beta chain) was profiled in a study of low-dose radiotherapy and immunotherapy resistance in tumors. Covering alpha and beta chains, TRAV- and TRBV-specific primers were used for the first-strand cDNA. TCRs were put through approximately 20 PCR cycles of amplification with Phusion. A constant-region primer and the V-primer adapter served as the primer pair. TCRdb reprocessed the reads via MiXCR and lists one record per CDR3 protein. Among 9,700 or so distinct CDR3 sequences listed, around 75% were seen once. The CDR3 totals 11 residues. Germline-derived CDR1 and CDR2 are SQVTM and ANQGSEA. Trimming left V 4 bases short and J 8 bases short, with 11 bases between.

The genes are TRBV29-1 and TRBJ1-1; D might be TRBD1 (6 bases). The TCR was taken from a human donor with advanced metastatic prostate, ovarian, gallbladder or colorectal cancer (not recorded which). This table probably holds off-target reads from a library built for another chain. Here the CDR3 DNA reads TGCAGCGTTGGTGGTGACAGGGAAGCTTTCTTT. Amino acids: CSVGGDREAFF.